The 10 T cell receptor beta chains below all came from one sample that was sequenced in a study of blood T cell repertoires in COVID-19. Clones were read by immunoSEQ multiplex PCR, and TCRdb kept only the in-frame ones, dropping some. The sample carries tens of thousands of clones, 90% recorded once. Input material: peripheral blood. These receptors were obtained from a human donor in a cohort sampled during active COVID-19.

This chain uses TRBV9 with TRBJ2-1, with D maybe TRBD2 (6 bases). Between the trimmed V and J ends, which lost 0 bases and 5 bases, there was a span of 15 bases. This CDR3 has 16 amino acids. The germline V gene has CDR1 SGDLS and CDR2 YYNGEE. The CDR3 sequence is CASSVGGAGLNNEQFF. The CDR3 coding sequence is TGTGCCAGCAGCGTAGGAGGAGCGGGCCTCAACAATGAGCAGTTCTTC. Looking up the rest from reference TRBV9 and TRBJ2-1 gives the full variable domain: DSGVTQTPKHLITATGQRVTLRCSPRSGDLSVYWYQQSLDQGLQFLIQYYNGEERAKGNILERFSAQQFPDLHSELNLSSLELGDSALYFCASSVGGAGLNNEQFFGPGTRLTVL.

A few counts support this clone. This CDR3 is also generated by other DNA sequences in the sample. The gene calls are TRBV27 and TRBJ2-7, with 7 bases matching TRBD1. This CDR3 has 13 residues. The V gene end was trimmed by 8 bases and the J gene end by 3 bases; junction bases not matched to a gene: 7. From germline, CDR1 is MNHEY and CDR2 SMNVEV (reference sequence). DNA of the CDR3: TGTGCCAGCGGGCCCCGGGACAGCTACGAGCAGTACTTC. It is translated as CASGPRDSYEQYF.

CDR3 protein: CASRPGLGGSTDTQYF. CDR3 bases: TGTGCCAGCAGACCCGGACTGGGGGGAAGCACAGATACGCAGTATTTT. This chain uses TRBV7-3 with TRBJ2-3, with a weak D call TRBD2 (6 bases). Trimming took 6 bases from V and 0 from J, leaving 16 bases between them. CDR1 SGHTA and CDR2 FQGTGA come from the germline V gene. The CDR3 is 16 amino acids.

The rearrangement links TRBV9 to TRBJ1-1; D is uncertain. From germline, CDR1 is SGDLS and CDR2 YYNGEE. This CDR3 contains 13 residues. The V end lost 0 bases, the J end lost 10 bases, and 13 bases lay between the germline ends. The CDR3 loop reads CASSVGPPGLAFF. CDR3 bases: TGTGCCAGCAGCGTAGGCCCCCCGGGGTTAGCTTTCTTT.

This clone has a single count. This sequence joins TRBV27 and TRBJ2-1; D may be TRBD2 (6 bases). The CDR3 loop spans 13 amino acids. Germline CDR1 is MNHEY and CDR2 is SMNVEV (reference sequence). The ends were cut back, 2 bases at V and 8 bases at J, with 10 bases in the middle. The CDR3 region is CASSLGGIYEQFF. CDR3 coding DNA: TGTGCCAGCAGTTTAGGGGGGATTTATGAGCAGTTCTTC.

The chain couples TRBV6-5 to TRBJ1-4; D is possibly TRBD1 (5 bases). CDR1 MNHEY and CDR2 SVGAGI come from the germline V gene. Trimming pared 0 bases from V and 8 bases from J, leaving 10 bases between. This CDR3 is built from 14 residues. The CDR3 nucleotides are TGTGCCAGCAGTTACTCGGCGGGGGACGAAAAACTGTTTTTT. Translating gives CASSYSAGDEKLFF.

In its sample, this clone was seen once. The chain couples TRBV19 to TRBJ2-1; 8 bases align to TRBD2. CDR3 length equals 15 residues. The ends lost 0 bases at V and 5 bases at J; junction bases unmatched: 3. The germline V gene has CDR1 LNHDA and CDR2 SQIVND (reference sequence). The CDR3 region has the DNA TGTGCCAGTAGTATAGATAGCGGGGAAGACAATGAGCAGTTCTTC. It encodes CASSIDSGEDNEQFF.

The chain couples TRBV12-3 or TRBV12-4 to TRBJ2-7; TRBD2 is a possible D gene (6 bases). Deletions cut 5 bases from V and 5 bases from J, with 10 bases between. CDR3 length: 12 amino acids. The CDR3 sequence: CASSLTRNEQYF. Here the CDR3 DNA reads TGTGCCAGCAGTCTGACTAGAAACGAGCAGTACTTC.

V usage is TRBV4-1 and J usage is TRBJ2-2, with 10 nucleotides matching TRBD1. The germline V gene has CDR1 MGHRA and CDR2 YSYEKL. V lost 4 bases, J lost 8 bases, and 7 bases stayed unmatched. This CDR3 has 15 residues. The CDR3 region is CASSRGQGEVGELFF. CDR3 DNA: TGCGCCAGCAGCCGCGGACAGGGGGAGGTGGGGGAGCTGTTTTTT.

The J gene is TRBJ2-3, the V gene TRBV29-1; 9 bases are a match to TRBD2. There are 14 residues in the CDR3. V shed 4 bases and J 6 bases; nucleotides not matched to a gene: 8. CDR1 is SQVTM, CDR2 ANQGSEA, per germline. As DNA, the CDR3 is TGCAGCGTTGGGTTTGCGGGAGGGCTGGATACGCAGTATTTT. Its translation: CSVGFAGGLDTQYF.